This T cell receptor (beta chain) was sequenced in a study of T cells and copy number aberrations in small-cell lung cancer. Sequenced by immunoSEQ multiplex PCR; TCRdb stores in-frame clones only, minus some. Of 300 to 500 clones listed, roughly 82% are singletons. The specimen sequenced was tumor tissue. These TCRs come from a woman aged 70 to 79 with small cell lung cancer.

The V gene is TRBV6-5, the J gene TRBJ1-1; D is perhaps TRBD1 (6 bases). Trimming left V 10 bases short and J 0 bases short, with 12 bases between. CDR1 is MNHEY and CDR2 is SVGAGI in the germline V gene. The CDR3 consists of 13 residues. The CDR3 loop reads CATADRLNTEAFF. CDR3 in DNA: TGTGCCACTGCGGACAGATTGAACACTGAAGCTTTCTTT.